The 21 T cell receptor beta chains below were found in one sample sequenced in a study of regulatory T cells in long-lasting Graves disease. To make TCR beta libraries, researchers used iRepertoire HTBI primers and Arm-PCR of CDR3 regions. TCRdb re-derived calls from the multiplex PCR reads in MiXCR, one entry per CDR3 protein. The sample lists 350,000 to 500,000 distinct CDR3 sequences, about a sixth occurring once. The time point is: newly diagnosed GD, antithyroid drugs for less than 3 months. Extracted PBMC RNA gave rise to the TCR library. This sample also appeared in a second study, on T cells in Graves' hyperthyroidism and ophthalmopathy.

The sequencing used peripheral blood mononuclear cells (PBMCs), collected at new diagnosis, from a patient treated with antithyroid drugs. The receptors originated from a woman aged 18-29 years with Graves disease.

Concerning this clonotype: Given a much more abundant clone one base away, this may be a read error. The V gene is TRBV27, the J gene TRBJ2-1; a weak D match, TRBD1 (6 bases). The germline V gene encodes CDR1 MNHEY and CDR2 SMNVEV (reference sequence). This CDR3 is 13 amino acids long. The CDR3 DNA reads TGTACCAGCTCCGGGACATTATACAATGAGCAGTTCTTC. Its protein product is CTSSGTLYNEQFF.

V and J are TRBV18 and TRBJ2-3; D not certain. Trimming cost V 2 bases and J 0 bases, with 15 bases left between them. The CDR3 spans 17 residues. Germline V lookup: CDR1 KGHSH, CDR2 LQKENI. This chain's CDR3 is CASSPMGGMSSTDTQYF. The CDR3 region has the DNA TGTGCCAGCTCACCAATGGGCGGAATGTCTAGCACAGATACGCAGTATTTT. Filled out from reference TRBV18 and TRBJ2-3, the complete variable domain reads NAGVMQNPRHLVRRRGQEARLRCSPMKGHSHVYWYRQLPEEGLKFMVYLQKENIIDESGMPKERFSAEFPKEGPSILRIQQVVRGDSAAYFCASSPMGGMSSTDTQYFGPGTRLTVL.

At least ten counts were recorded for this clonotype. The chain combines TRBV24-1 with TRBJ2-3, with TRBD2 matching 8 bases. J was trimmed by 1 base and V by 3 bases; bases with no gene match: 8. The germline gives CDR1 KGHDR, CDR2 SFDVKD. The CDR3 has 17 residues. CDR3: CATSDPSGRTGTDTQYF. The DNA for the CDR3 is TGTGCCACCAGTGATCCAAGCGGGAGAACAGGCACAGATACGCAGTATTTT.

The chain is built from TRBV27 and TRBJ2-5, with 7 bases matching TRBD1. Unmatched junction bases numbered 5, after V lost 3 bases and J lost 1 base. Germline loops: CDR1 MNHEY, CDR2 SMNVEV (reference sequence). CDR3 length: 15 residues. As DNA, the CDR3 is TGTGCCAGCAGTTTTTATGCAGGGGGCCAAGAGACCCAGTACTTC. The encoded protein is CASSFYAGGQETQYF.

This clonotype appeared many times. The chain uses TRBV7-2 and TRBJ2-3; D unclear. Germline V gene sequence: CDR1 SGHTA, CDR2 FQGNSA. V was trimmed by 2 bases and J by 1 base, leaving 7 bases between them. The CDR3 runs 14 residues. Written as DNA, the CDR3 is TGTGCCAGCAGCTTATTTCCAGGCACAGATACGCAGTATTTT. Translated, it gives CASSLFPGTDTQYF.

This clonotype was seen many times. The J gene is TRBJ2-7, the V gene TRBV5-1, with 14 nucleotides matching TRBD2. V lost 4 bases, J lost 2 bases, and 8 bases stayed unmatched. The CDR3 runs to 17 residues. Per germline, CDR1 SGHRS and CDR2 YFSETQ. The CDR3 DNA follows: TGCGCCAGCAGCCTCCGACTAGCGGGAGGGAGCACCTACGAGCAGTACTTC. Protein: CASSLRLAGGSTYEQYF.

The V gene is TRBV6-5, the J gene TRBJ1-2, with 7 nucleotides matching TRBD1. This CDR3 comprises 15 residues. Germline V lookup: CDR1 MNHEY, CDR2 SVGAGI. V lost 2 bases and J lost 0; bases outside the gene matches: 3. The CDR3 spells CASSYGDRSNYGYTF. CDR3 DNA sequence: TGTGCCAGCAGTTACGGGGACAGATCTAACTATGGCTACACCTTC.

Comments on this clonotype: One end of the junction does not line up with germline, which may come from a read error. The chain is built from TRBV6-1 and TRBJ1-2; D unresolved. The CDR3 covers 10 residues. Per germline, CDR1 MNHNS and CDR2 SASEGT. The CDR3 DNA sequence: TGTGCCAGCAGTAAGTCGTCAACCGCCTTC. Translation gives CASSKSSTAF.

The chain recombines TRBV29-1 with TRBJ2-6; no clear D gene. Germline lookup yields CDR1 SQVTM and CDR2 ANQGSEA. V lost 6 bases, J lost 2 bases, and 17 bases lay in between. The CDR3 contains 16 residues. CDR3 sequence: CSVSTGSITGANVLTF. In DNA, the CDR3 is TGCAGCGTCTCGACCGGCAGTATAACTGGGGCCAACGTCCTGACTTTC.

As regards this clonotype: A single base separates this from a much larger clone, so it may be a read error. J is TRBJ2-1 and V is TRBV27, with no clear D. This CDR3 is 13 amino acids long. In germline, CDR1 is MNHEY, CDR2 SMNVEV (reference sequence). V was clipped by 6 bases and J by 10 bases, with 16 bases between them. CDR3 bases: TGTGCCAGCAGCCTGGATTCGCTGAACGAGCAGTTCTTC. Its translation is CASSLDSLNEQFF.

The chain employs TRBV4-2 and TRBJ1-1; D is undetermined. CDR3 length: 15 amino acids. V was cut by 1 base and J by 6 bases, with 15 bases left in between. CDR1 and CDR2 (germline): LGHNA, YNFKEQ. CDR3 in amino acids: CASSQVIGRSPEAFF. In nucleotides, the CDR3 is TGTGCCAGCAGCCAAGTGATCGGGAGATCCCCTGAAGCTTTCTTT.

This clonotype was detected a few times. The V call is TRBV20-1, the J call TRBJ2-2; a weak D match, TRBD2 (6 bases). CDR3 size: 15 residues. Germline values: CDR1 DFQATT, CDR2 SNEGSKA (reference sequence). Trimming took off 6 bases at V and 1 base at J, with 15 bases between the two ends. In DNA form, the CDR3 reads TGCAGTGCCATCGATCAGGGAGGGAACACCGGGGAGCTGTTTTTT. Amino acids: CSAIDQGGNTGELFF.

This clonotype was observed at least ten times. V and J are TRBV6-1 and TRBJ2-1; D is uncertain. V shed 4 bases and J shed 5 bases, with 9 bases lying between them. The germline CDR1 and CDR2 sequences are MNHNS and SASEGT. The CDR3 sequence is 13 residues long. This CDR3 is CASSVVGNNEQFF. CDR3 bases: TGTGCCAGCAGTGTGGTCGGAAACAATGAGCAGTTCTTC.

This clonotype has ten or more counts. The chain links TRBV7-3 to TRBJ2-3; D unclear. Trimming removed 3 bases from V and 6 bases from J, with 13 bases in between. This CDR3 has 14 amino acids. Germline lookup yields CDR1 SGHTA and CDR2 FQGTGA. The CDR3 loop reads CASSFTPTHDTQYF. The CDR3 DNA reads TGTGCCAGCAGCTTTACCCCTACCCATGATACGCAGTATTTT.

This clonotype was seen a handful of times. A much more abundant neighbour one base away suggests this may be a read error. The chain carries TRBV28 and TRBJ2-1; 8 nucleotides align to TRBD1. With V trimmed by 6 bases and J by 10 bases, 5 bases remained unmatched. The CDR3 is 12 amino acids. Germline CDR1 MDHEN, CDR2 SYDVKM. CDR3 amino acids: CASRRPGGEQFF. CDR3 nucleotide sequence: TGTGCCAGCAGAAGACCAGGGGGCGAGCAGTTCTTC.

V and J are TRBV6-2 or TRBV6-3 and TRBJ1-5, with D possibly being TRBD1 (6 bases). CDR1 and CDR2 (germline): MNHEY, SVGEGT. V dropped 5 bases and J dropped 2 bases, with 16 bases sitting between them. This CDR3 is 16 amino acids long. The CDR3 coding sequence is TGTGCCAGCAGTGCGCCCTCAGGGGTACGCAATCAGCCCCAGCATTTT. Translation gives CASSAPSGVRNQPQHF.

Only a few counts were recorded for this clonotype. CDR3 sequence: CASSRYNEKLFF. CDR3 nucleotide sequence: TGTGCCAGCAGCCGGTACAATGAAAAACTGTTTTTT. The chain joins TRBV7-2 to TRBJ1-4; D is unclear. The CDR3 sequence is 12 residues long. The V and J ends lost 5 bases and 5 bases respectively, with 6 bases between them. Germline loops: CDR1 SGHTA, CDR2 FQGNSA.

This clonotype was found a few times. One base away lies a much larger clone, so this may be a sequencing read error. The CDR3 DNA is TGTGCCAGCAGTGACGGGCCTAGCGGGAGCACAGATACGCAGTATTTT. Its protein product is CASSDGPSGSTDTQYF. The chain uses TRBV6-1 and TRBJ2-3, with 8 positions matching TRBD2. Looked up from germline, CDR1 is MNHNS and CDR2 is SASEGT. V dropped 3 bases and J dropped 0; count of bases not matched to a gene: 5. The CDR3 extends over 16 amino acids.

V gene TRBV7-9 combines with J gene TRBJ1-6, with a possible D match to TRBD1 (5 bases). The V end was cut by 1 base, the J end by 0 bases, with 13 bases between. CDR1 is SEHNR, CDR2 FQNEAQ, per germline (reference sequence). The CDR3 sequence is 18 residues long. CDR3 nucleotides: TGTGCCAGCAGCTTAGAGGGGCTCGTCAGCTCCTATAATTCACCCCTCCACTTT. As protein: CASSLEGLVSSYNSPLHF. Full variable domain (rest looked up from reference TRBV7-9 and TRBJ1-6): DTGVSQNPRHKITKRGQNVTFRCDPISEHNRLYWYRQTLGQGPEFLTYFQNEAQLEKSRLLSDRFSAERPKGSFSTLEIQRTEQGDSAMYLCASSLEGLVSSYNSPLHFGNGTRLTVT.

In its sample, this clonotype was seen many times. The rearrangement links TRBV6-8 to TRBJ2-7; 9 bases align to TRBD1. Germline V lookup: CDR1 MNHGY, CDR2 SAAAGT. The V gene end was trimmed by 6 bases and the J gene end by 3 bases; junction bases not matched to a gene: 6. The CDR3 extends over 14 amino acids. CDR3 amino acids: CASRPGTGSYEQYF. CDR3 bases: TGTGCCAGCAGACCCGGGACAGGGAGCTACGAGCAGTACTTC.

This clonotype was seen at least ten times. V gene TRBV15 combines with J gene TRBJ2-1, with TRBD2 as a possible D gene (5 bases). Germline V gives CDR1 LNHNV, CDR2 YYDKDF (reference sequence). The length of the CDR3 is 15 residues. The germline V and J ends were trimmed by 0 bases and 2 bases, with 8 bases remaining between them. CDR3 bases: TGTGCCACCAGCAGAGATCCCGGGACCTACAATGAGCAGTTCTTC. Its protein is CATSRDPGTYNEQFF.